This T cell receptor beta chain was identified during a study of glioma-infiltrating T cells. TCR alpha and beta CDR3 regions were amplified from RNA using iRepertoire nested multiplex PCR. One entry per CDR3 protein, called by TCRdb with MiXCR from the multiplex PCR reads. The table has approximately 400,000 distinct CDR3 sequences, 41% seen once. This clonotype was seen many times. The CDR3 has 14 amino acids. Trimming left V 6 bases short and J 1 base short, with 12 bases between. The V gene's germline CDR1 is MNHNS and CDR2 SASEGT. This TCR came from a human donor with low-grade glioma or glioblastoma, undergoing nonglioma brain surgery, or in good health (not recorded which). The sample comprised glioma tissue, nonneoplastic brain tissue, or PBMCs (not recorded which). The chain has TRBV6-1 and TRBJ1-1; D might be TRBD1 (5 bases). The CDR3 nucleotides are TGTGCCAGCAGCCGGGACTGGGGGAACACTGAAGCTTTCTTT. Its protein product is CASSRDWGNTEAFF.